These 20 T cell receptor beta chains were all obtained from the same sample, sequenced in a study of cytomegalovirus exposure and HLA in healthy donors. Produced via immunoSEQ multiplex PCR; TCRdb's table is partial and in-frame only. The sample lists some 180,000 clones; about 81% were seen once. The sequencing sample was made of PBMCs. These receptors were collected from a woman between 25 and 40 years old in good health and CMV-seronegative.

CDR3 nucleotide sequence: TGCGCCACCAGGGGGAGTTTTGTCGGCGGGGAGCTGTTTTTT. This codes for CATRGSFVGGELFF. The chain links TRBV5-1 to TRBJ2-2, with 7 bases aligning to TRBD1. After removal of 9 bases from V and 7 bases from J, the junction contained 12 bases not matched to a gene. The CDR3 totals 14 residues. The germline CDR1 and CDR2 sequences are SGHRS and YFSETQ.

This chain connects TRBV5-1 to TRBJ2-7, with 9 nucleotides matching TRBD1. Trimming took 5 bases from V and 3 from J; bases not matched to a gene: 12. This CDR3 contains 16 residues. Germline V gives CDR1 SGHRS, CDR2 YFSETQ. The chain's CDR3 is CASRPPGTGRLYEQYF. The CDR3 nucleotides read TGCGCCAGCAGGCCCCCGGGGACAGGGAGGCTCTACGAGCAGTACTTC.

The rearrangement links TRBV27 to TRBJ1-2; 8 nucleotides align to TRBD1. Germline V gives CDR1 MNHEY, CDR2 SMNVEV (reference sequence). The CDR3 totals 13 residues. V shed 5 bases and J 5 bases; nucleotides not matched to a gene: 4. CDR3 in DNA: TGTGCCAGCAGTGCCCGGACAGGGTATGGCTACACCTTC. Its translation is CASSARTGYGYTF.

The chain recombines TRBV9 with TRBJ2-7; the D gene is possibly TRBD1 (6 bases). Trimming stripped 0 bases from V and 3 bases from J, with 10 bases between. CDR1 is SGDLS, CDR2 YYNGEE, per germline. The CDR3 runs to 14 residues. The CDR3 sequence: CASSVGGTYYEQYF. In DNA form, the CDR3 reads TGTGCCAGCAGCGTAGGGGGGACATACTACGAGCAGTACTTC.

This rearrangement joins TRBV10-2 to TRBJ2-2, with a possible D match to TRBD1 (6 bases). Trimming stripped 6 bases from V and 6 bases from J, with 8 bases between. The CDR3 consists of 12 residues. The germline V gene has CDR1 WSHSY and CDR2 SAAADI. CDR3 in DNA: TGCGCCAGCAGGGCAGGGGCCGGGGAGCTGTTTTTT. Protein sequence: CASRAGAGELFF.

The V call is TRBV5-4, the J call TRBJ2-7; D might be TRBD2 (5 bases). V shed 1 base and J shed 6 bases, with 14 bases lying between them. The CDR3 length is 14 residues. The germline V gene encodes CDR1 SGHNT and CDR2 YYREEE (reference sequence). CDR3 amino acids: CASSLNQRGLEQYF. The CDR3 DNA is TGTGCCAGCAGCTTGAATCAGAGAGGGCTCGAGCAGTACTTC.

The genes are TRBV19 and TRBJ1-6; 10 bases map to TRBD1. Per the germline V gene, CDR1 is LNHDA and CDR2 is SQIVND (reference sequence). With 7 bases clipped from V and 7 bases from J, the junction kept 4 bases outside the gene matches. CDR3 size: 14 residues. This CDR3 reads CASTKDRGNSPLHF. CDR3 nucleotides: TGTGCCAGTACCAAGGACAGGGGGAATTCACCCCTCCACTTT.

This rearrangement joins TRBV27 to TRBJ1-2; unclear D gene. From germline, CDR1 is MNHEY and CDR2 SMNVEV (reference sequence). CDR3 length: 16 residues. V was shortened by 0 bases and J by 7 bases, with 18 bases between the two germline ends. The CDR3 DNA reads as TGTGCCAGCAGTTTATCCTACACCTATCTCGGGTCTGGCTACACCTTC. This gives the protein CASSLSYTYLGSGYTF.

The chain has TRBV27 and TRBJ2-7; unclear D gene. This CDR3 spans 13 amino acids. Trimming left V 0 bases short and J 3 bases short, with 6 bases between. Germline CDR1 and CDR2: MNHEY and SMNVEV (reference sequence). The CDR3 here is CASSLSRNYEQYF. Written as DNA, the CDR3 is TGTGCCAGCAGTTTATCCAGGAACTACGAGCAGTACTTC.

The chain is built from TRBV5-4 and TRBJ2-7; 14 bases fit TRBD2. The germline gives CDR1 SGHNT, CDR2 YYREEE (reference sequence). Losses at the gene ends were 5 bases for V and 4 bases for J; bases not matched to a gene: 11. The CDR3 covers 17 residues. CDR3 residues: CASRQGLAGGPGYEQYF. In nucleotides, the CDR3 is TGTGCCAGCAGACAAGGACTAGCGGGGGGCCCTGGATACGAGCAGTACTTC.

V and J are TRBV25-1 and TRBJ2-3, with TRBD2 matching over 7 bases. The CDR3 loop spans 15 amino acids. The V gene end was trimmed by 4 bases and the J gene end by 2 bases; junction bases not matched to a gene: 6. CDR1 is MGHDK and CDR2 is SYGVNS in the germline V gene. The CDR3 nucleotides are TGTGCCAGCAGTGTAAGCGGGGTCGACACAGATACGCAGTATTTT. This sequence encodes CASSVSGVDTDTQYF. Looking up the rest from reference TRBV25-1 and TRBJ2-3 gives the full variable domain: EADIYQTPRYLVIGTGKKITLECSQTMGHDKMYWYQQDPGMELHLIHYSYGVNSTEKGDLSSESTVSRIRTEHFPLTLESARPSHTSQYLCASSVSGVDTDTQYFGPGTRLTVL.

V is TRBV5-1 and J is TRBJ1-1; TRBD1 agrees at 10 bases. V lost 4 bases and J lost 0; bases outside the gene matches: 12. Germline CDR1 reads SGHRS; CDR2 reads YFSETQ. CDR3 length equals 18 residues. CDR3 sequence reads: CASSPPPDRGHMNTEAFF. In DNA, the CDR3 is TGCGCCAGCAGCCCACCCCCTGACAGGGGGCACATGAACACTGAAGCTTTCTTT.

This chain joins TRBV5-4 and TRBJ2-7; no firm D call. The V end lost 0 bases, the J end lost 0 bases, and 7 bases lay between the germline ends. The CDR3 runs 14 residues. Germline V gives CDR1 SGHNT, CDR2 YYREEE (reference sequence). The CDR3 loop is CASSLVTNSYEQYF. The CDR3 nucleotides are TGTGCCAGCAGCTTGGTAACAAACTCCTACGAGCAGTACTTC.

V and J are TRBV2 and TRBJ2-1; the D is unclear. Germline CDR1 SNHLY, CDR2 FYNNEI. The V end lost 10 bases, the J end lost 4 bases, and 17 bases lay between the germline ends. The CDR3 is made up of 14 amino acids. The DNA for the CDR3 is TGTGCCACCTCACCTTTGGGCAGGTACAATGAGCAGTTCTTC. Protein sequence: CATSPLGRYNEQFF.

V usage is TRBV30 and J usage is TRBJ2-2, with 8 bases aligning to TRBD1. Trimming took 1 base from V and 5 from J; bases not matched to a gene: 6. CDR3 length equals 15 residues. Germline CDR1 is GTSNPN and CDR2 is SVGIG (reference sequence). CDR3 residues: CAWSAPDRATGELFF. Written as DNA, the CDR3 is TGTGCCTGGAGTGCACCGGACAGGGCTACCGGGGAGCTGTTTTTT.

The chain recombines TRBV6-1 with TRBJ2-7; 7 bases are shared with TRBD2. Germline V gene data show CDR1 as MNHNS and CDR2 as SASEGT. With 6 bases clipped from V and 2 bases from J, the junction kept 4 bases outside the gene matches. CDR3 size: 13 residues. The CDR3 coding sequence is TGTGCCAGCAGGGTCGGACTAGCCTACGAGCAGTACTTC. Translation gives CASRVGLAYEQYF.

The CDR3 sequence is CACQTGSGANVLTF. For the CDR3, the DNA is TGTGCCTGCCAAACGGGGTCTGGGGCCAACGTCCTGACTTTC. The chain recombines TRBV30 with TRBJ2-6, with TRBD2 as a possible D gene (5 bases). CDR1 GTSNPN and CDR2 SVGIG come from the germline V gene (reference sequence). The CDR3 has 14 amino acids. The V and J ends lost 6 bases and 1 base respectively, with 10 bases between them.

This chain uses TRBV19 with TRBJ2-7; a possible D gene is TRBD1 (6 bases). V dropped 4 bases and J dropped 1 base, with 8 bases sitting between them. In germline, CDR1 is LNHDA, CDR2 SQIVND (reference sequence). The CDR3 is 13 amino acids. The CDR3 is CASSKTGSYEQYF. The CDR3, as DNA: TGTGCCAGTAGTAAGACAGGTTCCTACGAGCAGTACTTC.

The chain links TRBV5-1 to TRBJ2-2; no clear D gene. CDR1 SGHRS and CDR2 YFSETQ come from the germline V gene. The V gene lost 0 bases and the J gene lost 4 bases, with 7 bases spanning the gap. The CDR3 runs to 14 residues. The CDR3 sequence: CASSLVQSTGELFF. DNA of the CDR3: TGCGCCAGCAGCTTGGTTCAGTCCACCGGGGAGCTGTTTTTT. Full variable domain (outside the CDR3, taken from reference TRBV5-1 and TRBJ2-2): KAGVTQTPRYLIKTRGQQVTLSCSPISGHRSVSWYQQTPGQGLQFLFEYFSETQRNKGNFPGRFSGRQFSNSRSEMNVSTLELGDSALYLCASSLVQSTGELFFGEGSRLTVL.

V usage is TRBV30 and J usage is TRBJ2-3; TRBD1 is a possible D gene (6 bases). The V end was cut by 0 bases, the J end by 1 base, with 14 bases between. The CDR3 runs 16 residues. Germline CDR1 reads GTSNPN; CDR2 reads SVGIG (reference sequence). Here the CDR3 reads CAWSVQGRGGTDTQYF. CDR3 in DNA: TGTGCCTGGAGTGTACAGGGCAGGGGTGGCACAGATACGCAGTATTTT.